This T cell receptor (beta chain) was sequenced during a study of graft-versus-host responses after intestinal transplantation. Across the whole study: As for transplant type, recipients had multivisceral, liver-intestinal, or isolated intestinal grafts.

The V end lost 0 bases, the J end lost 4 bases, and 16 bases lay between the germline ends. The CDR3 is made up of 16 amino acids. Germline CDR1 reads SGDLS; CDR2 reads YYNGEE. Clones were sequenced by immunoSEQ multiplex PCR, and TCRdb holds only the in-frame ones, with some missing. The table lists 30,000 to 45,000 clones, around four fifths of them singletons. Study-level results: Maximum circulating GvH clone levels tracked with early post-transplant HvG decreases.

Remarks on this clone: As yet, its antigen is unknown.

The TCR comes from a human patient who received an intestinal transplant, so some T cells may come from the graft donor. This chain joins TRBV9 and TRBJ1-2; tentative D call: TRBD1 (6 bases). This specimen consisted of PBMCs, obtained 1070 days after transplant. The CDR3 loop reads CASSVDPGTTPYGYTF. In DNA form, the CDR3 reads TGTGCCAGCAGCGTAGATCCCGGGACAACTCCCTATGGCTACACCTTC. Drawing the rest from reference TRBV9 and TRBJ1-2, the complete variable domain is DSGVTQTPKHLITATGQRVTLRCSPRSGDLSVYWYQQSLDQGLQFLIQYYNGEERAKGNILERFSAQQFPDLHSELNLSSLELGDSALYFCASSVDPGTTPYGYTFGSGTRLTVV.